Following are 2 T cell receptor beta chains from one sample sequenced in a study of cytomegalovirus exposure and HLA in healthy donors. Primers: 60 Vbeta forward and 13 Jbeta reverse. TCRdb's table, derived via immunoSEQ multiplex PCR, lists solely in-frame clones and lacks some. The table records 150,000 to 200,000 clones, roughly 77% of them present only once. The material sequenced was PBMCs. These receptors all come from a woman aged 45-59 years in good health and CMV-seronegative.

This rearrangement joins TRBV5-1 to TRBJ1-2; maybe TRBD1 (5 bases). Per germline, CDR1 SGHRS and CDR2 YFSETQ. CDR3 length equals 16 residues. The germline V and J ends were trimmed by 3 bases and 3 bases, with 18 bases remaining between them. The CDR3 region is CASSYTPGGSDYGYTF. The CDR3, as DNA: TGCGCCAGCAGCTATACCCCGGGGGGGTCGGACTATGGCTACACCTTC.

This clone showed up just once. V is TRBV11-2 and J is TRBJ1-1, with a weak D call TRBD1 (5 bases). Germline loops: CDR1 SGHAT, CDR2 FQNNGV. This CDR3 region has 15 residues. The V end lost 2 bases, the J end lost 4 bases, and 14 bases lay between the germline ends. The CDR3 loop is CASSLLTGPPTEAFF. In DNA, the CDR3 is TGTGCCAGCAGCTTACTTACAGGACCCCCCACTGAAGCTTTCTTT. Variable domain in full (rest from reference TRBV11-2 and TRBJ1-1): EAGVAQSPRYKIIEKRQSVAFWCNPISGHATLYWYQQILGQGPKLLIQFQNNGVVDDSQLPKDRFSAERLKGVDSTLKIQPAKLEDSAVYLCASSLLTGPPTEAFFGQGTRLTVV.